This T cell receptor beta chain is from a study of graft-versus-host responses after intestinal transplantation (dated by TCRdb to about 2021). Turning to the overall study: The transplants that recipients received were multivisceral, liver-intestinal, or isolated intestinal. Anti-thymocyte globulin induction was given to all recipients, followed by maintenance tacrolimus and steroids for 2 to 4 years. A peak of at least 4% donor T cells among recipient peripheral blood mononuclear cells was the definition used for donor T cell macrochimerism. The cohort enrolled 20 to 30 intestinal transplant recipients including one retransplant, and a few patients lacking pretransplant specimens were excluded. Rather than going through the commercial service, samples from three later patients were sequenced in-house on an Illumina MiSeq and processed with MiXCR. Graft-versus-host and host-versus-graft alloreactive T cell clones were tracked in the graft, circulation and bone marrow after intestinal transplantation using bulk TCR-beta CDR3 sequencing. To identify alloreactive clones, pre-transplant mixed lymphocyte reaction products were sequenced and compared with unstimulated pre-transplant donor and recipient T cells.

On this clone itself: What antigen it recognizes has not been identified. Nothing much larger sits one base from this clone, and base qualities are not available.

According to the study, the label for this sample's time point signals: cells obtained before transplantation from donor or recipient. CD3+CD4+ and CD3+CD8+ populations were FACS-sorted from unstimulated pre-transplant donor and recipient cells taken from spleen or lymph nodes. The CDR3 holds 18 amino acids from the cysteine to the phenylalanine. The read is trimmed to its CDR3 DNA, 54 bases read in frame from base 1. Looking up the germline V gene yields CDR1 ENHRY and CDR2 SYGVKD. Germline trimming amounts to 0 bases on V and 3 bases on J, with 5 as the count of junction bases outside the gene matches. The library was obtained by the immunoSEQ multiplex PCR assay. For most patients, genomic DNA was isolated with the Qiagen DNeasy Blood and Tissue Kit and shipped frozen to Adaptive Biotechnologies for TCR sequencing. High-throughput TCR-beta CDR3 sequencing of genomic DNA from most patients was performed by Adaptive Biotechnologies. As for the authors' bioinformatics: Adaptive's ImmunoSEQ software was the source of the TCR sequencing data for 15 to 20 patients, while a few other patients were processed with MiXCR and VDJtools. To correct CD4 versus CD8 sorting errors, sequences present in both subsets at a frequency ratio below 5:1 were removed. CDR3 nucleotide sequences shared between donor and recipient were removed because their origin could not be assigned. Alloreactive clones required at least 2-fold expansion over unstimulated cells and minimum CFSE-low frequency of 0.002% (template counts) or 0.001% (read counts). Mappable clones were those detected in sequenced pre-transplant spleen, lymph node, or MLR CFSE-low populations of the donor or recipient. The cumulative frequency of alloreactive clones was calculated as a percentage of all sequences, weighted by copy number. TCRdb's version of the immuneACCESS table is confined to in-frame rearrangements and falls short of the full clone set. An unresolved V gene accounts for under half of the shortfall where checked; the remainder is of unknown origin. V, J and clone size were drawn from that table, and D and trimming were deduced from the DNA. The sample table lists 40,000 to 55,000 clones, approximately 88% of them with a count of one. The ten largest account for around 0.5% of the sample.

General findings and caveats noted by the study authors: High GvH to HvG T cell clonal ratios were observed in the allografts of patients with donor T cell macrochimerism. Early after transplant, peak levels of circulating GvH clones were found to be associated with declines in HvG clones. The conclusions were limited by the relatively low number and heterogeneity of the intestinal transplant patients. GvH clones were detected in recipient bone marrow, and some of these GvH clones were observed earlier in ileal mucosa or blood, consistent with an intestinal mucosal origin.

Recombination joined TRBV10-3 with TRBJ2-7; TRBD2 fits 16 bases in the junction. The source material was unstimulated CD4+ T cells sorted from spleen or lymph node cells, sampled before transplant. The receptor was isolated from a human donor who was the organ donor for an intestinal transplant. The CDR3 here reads CAISESGTSGRGIYEQYF. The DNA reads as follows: TGTGCCATCAGTGAGTCGGGGACTAGCGGGAGGGGGATCTACGAGCAGTACTTC.